These T cell receptor beta chains were read from a single sample in a study of blood T cells in healthy people across ages. TCRdb independently ran MiXCR on the 5' RACE reads; one entry per CDR3 protein. The repertoire consists of 780,000 or so distinct CDR3 sequences, with roughly 25% occurring once and the leading ten covering under 4.5%. These same records also appear under a second study, on T cells of mothers and their children.

Sequencing was done on a sample of blood. These receptors came from a boy between 5 and 17 years old in good health. CDR3s include the opening cysteine and the closing phenylalanine or tryptophan. A D gene is named only where the DNA matches it firmly. Rows may omit the clone size; those that give it use once, few, many or a size class.

j_call,clone_size,d_call,v_call,cdr3_aa,cdr3_nt
TRBJ2-7,-,TRBD2,TRBV3-1,CASSHREGEQYF,TGTGCCAGCAGCCATCGGGAGGGTGAGCAGTACTTC
TRBJ2-3,few,-,TRBV10-3,CAISEGSTDTQYF,TGTGCCATCAGTGAAGGGTCAACAGATACGCAGTATTTT
TRBJ1-1,-,-,TRBV19,CASRLDSLIITEAFF,TGTGCCAGCAGACTCGACAGCCTTATAATCACTGAAGCTTTCTTT
TRBJ2-1,-,TRBD2,TRBV7-9,CASSLGLAGEDNEQFF,TGTGCCAGCAGCCTGGGACTAGCGGGAGAGGATAATGAGCAGTTCTTC
TRBJ1-4,-,-,TRBV23-1,CASSPAPQGKDEKLFF,TGCGCCAGCAGTCCAGCCCCCCAGGGGAAGGATGAAAAGCTGTTTTTT
TRBJ1-5,few,TRBD1,TRBV10-2,CASSSGTVNQPQHF,TGCGCCAGCAGCTCCGGGACAGTGAATCAGCCCCAGCATTTT
TRBJ1-1,-,TRBD1,TRBV7-9,CASSFLDREAAFF,TGTGCCAGCAGCTTCCTCGACAGGGAGGCGGCTTTCTTT
TRBJ2-2,many,-,TRBV9,CASSVHRGLVGTGELFF,TGTGCCAGCAGCGTACATCGGGGTTTGGTGGGCACCGGGGAGCTGTTTTTT
TRBJ2-1,once,TRBD1,TRBV27,CASSQRRPGQGVNEQFF,TGTGCCAGCAGTCAGAGACGCCCGGGACAGGGTGTCAATGAGCAGTTCTTC
TRBJ2-3,-,TRBD2,TRBV10-3,CAISESLGLAGMNTDTQYF,TGTGCCATCAGTGAGTCTCTGGGACTAGCGGGGATGAACACAGATACGCAGTATTTT
TRBJ2-5,many,-,TRBV2,CASSRTRETQYF,TGTGCCAGCAGTCGAACAAGAGAGACCCAGTACTTC
TRBJ2-3,-,-,TRBV12-3/TRBV12-4,CASRNYGLTDTQYF,TGTGCCAGCAGAAACTATGGGTTGACAGATACGCAGTATTTT
TRBJ1-1,-,TRBD1,TRBV29-1,CSVVGRGLSEAFF,TGCAGCGTTGTGGGCAGGGGGCTTTCTGAAGCTTTCTTT
TRBJ2-5,-,-,TRBV14,CASSQDRGIAETQYF,TGTGCCAGCAGCCAAGACCGGGGTATTGCAGAGACCCAGTACTTC
TRBJ2-1,few,-,TRBV9,CASSVELSGNEQFF,TGTGCCAGCAGCGTAGAACTATCGGGCAATGAGCAGTTCTTC
TRBJ2-1,few,TRBD2,TRBV7-2,CASSSTSGGATEQFF,TGTGCCAGCAGCTCCACTAGCGGGGGGGCCACTGAGCAGTTCTTC
TRBJ1-1,-,-,TRBV29-1,CSVYGQIGTEAFF,TGCAGCGTTTACGGACAGATTGGCACTGAAGCTTTCTTT
TRBJ2-1,-,TRBD2,TRBV4-1,CASSHLAGAGNEQFF,TGCGCCAGCAGCCACCTAGCGGGAGCGGGCAATGAGCAGTTCTTC
TRBJ2-7,-,TRBD1,TRBV7-9,CASSSSTGGIGEQYF,TGTGCCAGCAGCAGTTCGACAGGGGGCATCGGGGAGCAGTACTTC
TRBJ1-1,few,TRBD1,TRBV2,CATETGGLNTEAFF,TGTGCCACAGAGACAGGGGGTTTGAACACTGAAGCTTTCTTT
TRBJ1-2,few,-,TRBV5-1,CANSLEPPNYGYTF,TGCGCCAACAGCTTGGAGCCACCTAACTATGGCTACACCTTC
TRBJ2-2,-,-,TRBV5-1,CASSLATGTDNAGELFF,TGCGCCAGCAGCTTGGCCACCGGGACGGACAACGCCGGGGAGCTGTTTTTT
TRBJ2-7,-,-,TRBV16,CASSQSMRGGPYEQYF,TGTGCCAGCAGCCAATCGATGCGAGGGGGTCCCTACGAGCAGTACTTC
TRBJ2-4,-,TRBD2,TRBV7-6,CASSFPPGLAAAGAKNIQYF,TGTGCCAGCAGCTTCCCTCCGGGACTAGCGGCGGCTGGTGCCAAAAACATTCAGTACTTC
TRBJ2-5,-,TRBD1,TRBV7-9,CAGRPPWDREEAQYF,TGTGCCGGCAGACCACCATGGGACAGGGAAGAGGCCCAGTACTTC
TRBJ2-4,-,-,TRBV7-9,CASALRDQLAKNIQYF,TGTGCCAGCGCCCTCCGGGACCAGCTAGCCAAAAACATTCAGTACTTC
TRBJ1-4,-,-,TRBV6-6,CASSPYVAATNEKLFF,TGTGCCAGCAGTCCCTATGTGGCTGCAACTAATGAAAAACTGTTTTTT
TRBJ2-5,-,TRBD2,TRBV6-2/TRBV6-3,CASRGYFRTSGAGYQETQYF,TGTGCCAGCAGGGGCTACTTTCGGACTAGCGGGGCCGGGTACCAAGAGACCCAGTACTTC
TRBJ2-7,-,TRBD1,TRBV29-1,CSVERDRGVEQYF,TGCAGCGTTGAGCGGGACAGGGGGGTCGAGCAGTACTTC
TRBJ2-7,-,-,TRBV4-3,CASSQVWQMGFYEQYF,TGCGCCAGCAGCCAAGTCTGGCAGATGGGCTTCTACGAGCAGTACTTC
TRBJ2-7,few,TRBD1,TRBV7-9,CASSLTKPGQGSYEQYF,TGTGCCAGCAGCCTCACAAAACCGGGACAGGGGTCCTACGAGCAGTACTTC
TRBJ1-1,few,TRBD1,TRBV4-3,CASSQGTGSSTEAFF,TGCGCCAGCAGCCAAGGGACAGGGTCGTCCACTGAAGCTTTCTTT
TRBJ1-2,once,-,TRBV30,CAWSQGKDGYTF,TGTGCCTGGAGCCAGGGGAAAGATGGCTACACCTTC
TRBJ2-1,-,-,TRBV19,CASSIDLAGGDEQFF,TGTGCCAGTAGTATAGATCTAGCTGGTGGGGATGAGCAGTTCTTC
TRBJ2-7,-,TRBD1,TRBV7-2,CASSRTGVYEQYF,TGTGCCAGCAGCCGAACAGGGGTCTACGAGCAGTACTTC
TRBJ1-6,few,-,TRBV27,CASSFVGEVGNSPLHF,TGTGCCAGCAGTTTTGTGGGGGAGGTAGGTAATTCACCCCTCCACTTT
TRBJ2-7,few,-,TRBV25-1,CASSEFGGTNEQYF,TGTGCCAGCAGTGAATTTGGGGGGACAAACGAGCAGTACTTC
TRBJ1-1,-,-,TRBV5-5,CASSLAGQRNTEASF,TGTGCCAGCAGCTTGGCGGGGCAACGGAACACTGAAGCTTCCTTT
TRBJ2-5,-,-,TRBV10-3,CAISESNREETQYF,TGTGCCATCAGTGAGTCGAACAGGGAAGAGACCCAGTACTTC
TRBJ2-2,-,TRBD1,TRBV4-3,CASSQDPRQGGGELFF,TGCGCCAGCAGCCAAGATCCGAGACAGGGTGGCGGGGAGCTGTTTTTT
TRBJ2-7,-,-,TRBV10-3,CAIREDYEQYF,TGTGCCATCAGGGAAGACTACGAGCAGTACTTC
TRBJ2-5,few,TRBD1,TRBV15,CATSSSSTGGIQYF,TGTGCCACCAGCAGTTCATCGACAGGGGGTATCCAGTACTTC
TRBJ2-7,-,-,TRBV11-2,CASSLVLADYSYEQYF,TGTGCCAGCAGCTTGGTTCTTGCTGACTACTCCTACGAGCAGTACTTC
TRBJ1-1,few,-,TRBV5-1,CASSLWGESMNTEAFF,TGCGCCAGCAGCTTGTGGGGGGAGTCGATGAACACTGAAGCTTTCTTT
TRBJ2-5,-,TRBD2,TRBV4-3,CASSQDLEASGRTVPRAQYF,TGCGCCAGCAGCCAAGATCTAGAGGCTAGCGGGAGGACCGTTCCCCGGGCCCAGTACTTC
TRBJ2-7,-,-,TRBV20-1,CSARATQLGPYEQYF,TGCAGTGCTAGAGCCACCCAGCTGGGGCCCTACGAGCAGTACTTC
TRBJ2-1,many,TRBD2,TRBV2,CASRTSWGEQFF,TGTGCCAGCAGGACTAGCTGGGGTGAGCAGTTCTTC
TRBJ2-2,-,-,TRBV9,CASSVTSTELFF,TGTGCCAGCAGCGTGACTAGTACGGAGCTGTTTTTT
TRBJ1-1,-,-,TRBV4-3,CASSQDRRGGTEAFF,TGCGCCAGCAGCCAAGATAGGAGGGGAGGGACTGAAGCTTTCTTT
TRBJ1-2,-,-,TRBV11-1,CASSLTDGRHGYTF,TGTGCCAGCAGCCTGACGGACGGCCGTCATGGCTACACCTTC
TRBJ2-5,-,-,TRBV7-3,CASSKGGKQVTQYF,TGTGCCAGCAGCAAGGGGGGGAAACAAGTGACCCAGTACTTC
TRBJ2-1,few,TRBD2,TRBV28,CASLSRGAGGDEQFF,TGTGCCAGCCTATCGCGGGGGGCCGGTGGCGATGAGCAGTTCTTC
TRBJ2-1,-,TRBD2,TRBV20-1,CSARGGPSGGSNEQFF,TGCAGTGCTAGAGGGGGGCCTAGCGGGGGGTCCAATGAGCAGTTCTTC
TRBJ2-1,few,-,TRBV20-1,CSAPYGVTEQFF,TGCAGTGCTCCCTATGGGGTTACGGAGCAGTTCTTC
TRBJ2-1,-,-,TRBV28,CASSARSNEQFF,TGTGCCAGCAGTGCCCGTAGCAATGAGCAGTTCTTC
TRBJ1-1,-,-,TRBV2,CASSELAANTEAFF,TGTGCCAGCAGTGAATTGGCAGCCAACACTGAAGCTTTCTTT